This T cell receptor beta chain was recovered during a study of T-cell memory formation after mild COVID-19. Regarding the study as a whole: Most CD4+ clones that shrank were in CM and EM, while CD8+ ones turned up in EMRA. The appearance of some responding clones in pre-infection memory suggested that cross-reactive memory joined. Day 15 to 85 contracting clones showed balanced CD4/CD8; day 15 to 37 expanders favored CD4+.

TCR alpha and TCR beta cDNA libraries with sample barcodes and UMIs came from 5'RACE using constant-segment primers. Each CDR3 protein gets one entry after TCRdb re-called the 5' RACE reads with MiXCR. This repertoire shows around 250,000 distinct CDR3 sequences, 15% to 20% found once; its top ten account for roughly 24%. Deletions cut 5 bases from V and 2 bases from J, with 12 bases between. Germline CDR1 and CDR2: LNHDA and SQIVND (reference sequence). There are 14 residues in the CDR3. As concerns this clonotype: Antigen: not known.

Sequencing was carried out using PBMCs or a T cell subset sorted from them (not recorded which). The chain employs TRBV19 and TRBJ2-5; no definite D call. The receptor comes from a man aged 18 to 29 who had mild COVID-19 (a few samples of this study predate the infection). Cell type and time point are not known. CDR3 residues: CASSPPNLQETQYF. CDR3 nucleotides: TGTGCCAGTAGTCCTCCAAACTTGCAAGAGACCCAGTACTTC.